A selection of T cell receptor beta chains follows, all from one sample in a study of blood T cell repertoires in COVID-19. TCRdb's table, derived via immunoSEQ multiplex PCR, lists solely in-frame clones and lacks some. The sample records around 70,000 clones, 84% being singletons. The sequenced sample consisted of peripheral blood. Receptors were obtained from a man aged 70-80 years with acute or convalescent COVID-19. Each CDR3 is given without its conserved first and last residue. D genes are given only for firm matches. Part of the rows lack a size; the others show once, few, many or a class for expanded clones.

J gene	D gene	clone size	V gene	CDR3 protein
TRBJ2-3	-	-	TRBV21-1	ASSTPRTSGVEDTQY
TRBJ2-1	-	-	TRBV9	ASSGSSYNEQF
TRBJ2-1	-	-	TRBV7-8	ASSLARAEQF
TRBJ2-3	-	-	TRBV19	ASSIDHGSTLSSTDTQY
TRBJ2-6	TRBD1	-	TRBV6-6	ASSRGQGALGANVLT
TRBJ2-1	-	-	TRBV4-1	ASSQDWRTASSYNEQF
TRBJ1-2	-	-	TRBV6-5	ASSYSLPGVNGYT
TRBJ2-2	TRBD1	-	TRBV7-3	ASGQGRGELF
TRBJ1-5	-	-	TRBV6-5	ASSRGAAGDQPQH
TRBJ1-2	-	-	TRBV7-2	ASSFSPDKSYGYT
TRBJ1-2	TRBD1	once	TRBV27	ASTLGQGSSYT
TRBJ2-7	-	-	TRBV5-1	ASSLGQGTEQY
TRBJ2-2	TRBD1	-	TRBV7-3	ASSSYTGGLLGGELF
TRBJ1-5	TRBD1	-	TRBV28	ASSLSGTGVQPQH
TRBJ2-7	-	-	TRBV28	ASSSRDTKQY
TRBJ1-1	TRBD1	-	TRBV27	ASRPDRRNTEAF
TRBJ1-2	TRBD1	-	TRBV27	ASKVQGGDYGYT
TRBJ1-1	TRBD1	-	TRBV7-2	ASSLDTGDEAF
TRBJ1-1	TRBD1	-	TRBV18	ASSAGQGNTEAF
TRBJ2-3	-	-	TRBV19	ASSPSTDTQY
TRBJ2-3	-	-	TRBV9	ASSPSRGDTQY
TRBJ1-2	-	-	TRBV5-4	ASSPRGGYGYT
TRBJ2-7	TRBD2	-	TRBV4-1	ASSPYGTSGSGEQY
TRBJ2-1	TRBD2	-	TRBV9	ASSRGGRLSNEQF
TRBJ1-1	-	few	TRBV30	AWSRPGNLRYTEAF
TRBJ2-1	-	few	TRBV6-2/TRBV6-3	ASIPSVGENEQF
TRBJ2-3	TRBD1	-	TRBV19	ASSTYRGRGDTQY
TRBJ2-2	-	many	TRBV24-1	ATSSGHITGELF
TRBJ1-2	TRBD1	-	TRBV12-5	ASGPRTGRNYGYT
TRBJ1-1	-	few	TRBV5-1	ASSLDGLSEAF
TRBJ1-6	-	-	TRBV9	ASSVEGVYNSPLH
TRBJ1-1	TRBD1	-	TRBV10-1	ASMAGGTTEAF
TRBJ2-2	-	-	TRBV7-3	ASSSLSSLGAGELF
TRBJ2-1	TRBD2	-	TRBV5-4	ASSLTGGRSYNEQF
TRBJ2-7	TRBD1	-	TRBV7-2	ASSPDRGHSEQY
TRBJ2-3	-	-	TRBV27	ASTLGLPGDTQY
TRBJ1-5	-	-	TRBV6-5	AHSSWPNQPQH
TRBJ2-5	TRBD2	-	TRBV9	ASSVDPSGTRGTQY
TRBJ1-5	-	-	TRBV19	ASSIVGSGGPQH
TRBJ2-1	-	-	TRBV18	ASSPINGQNEQF
TRBJ2-5	TRBD1	-	TRBV19	ASSTDRGYQETQY
TRBJ2-7	TRBD1	-	TRBV27	ASSLGDRAY